This is a list of T cell receptor beta chains from one sample in a study of blood T cells in healthy people across ages. A single record per CDR3 protein comes from TCRdb applying MiXCR to the 5' RACE reads. The sample carries about 670,000 distinct CDR3 sequences, over 40% recorded once. Material: blood. Receptor source: a man older than 75 in good health. Both conserved end residues are trimmed from each CDR3. Each record gives: clone size, V gene, J gene, CDR3 protein. Clone sizes are given selectively: once, few, many, or a class where the clone is expanded.

size: once; V: TRBV29-1; J: TRBJ2-3; CDR3: SVDQPYNSYTQY
size: .; V: TRBV6-2/TRBV6-3; J: TRBJ2-1; CDR3: ASSYSADSLF
size: .; V: TRBV3-1; J: TRBJ2-7; CDR3: ASSRQPGQGSYEQY
size: few; V: TRBV7-2; J: TRBJ2-5; CDR3: ASSLEYRGGETQY
size: .; V: TRBV7-2; J: TRBJ2-1; CDR3: ASSLLTGGSNEQF
size: .; V: TRBV7-6; J: TRBJ2-5; CDR3: ASTQGAVEAQY
size: .; V: TRBV9; J: TRBJ2-5; CDR3: ASSVTPLAGIQETQY
size: .; V: TRBV20-1; J: TRBJ1-6; CDR3: SASPGDSPLH
size: .; V: TRBV10-3; J: TRBJ2-5; CDR3: AISVQGQETQY
size: few; V: TRBV30; J: TRBJ1-5; CDR3: AWGPQSAAGGPSQPQH
size: .; V: TRBV4-3; J: .; CDR3: ASSQDPRGYEQY
size: few; V: TRBV5-1; J: TRBJ1-4; CDR3: ASSRGQGREKLF
size: .; V: TRBV7-2; J: TRBJ1-2; CDR3: ASSLETGGYGYT
size: many; V: TRBV5-1; J: TRBJ2-7; CDR3: ASSGGQIHEQY
size: once; V: TRBV2; J: .; CDR3: ASSEALLAGSSAEQY
size: many; V: TRBV29-1; J: TRBJ2-3; CDR3: SAIPGQGKDTQY
size: .; V: TRBV18; J: TRBJ2-3; CDR3: ASSNARTDTQY
size: .; V: TRBV7-2; J: .; CDR3: ASSLSPAGRSYNEQY
size: few; V: TRBV12-3/TRBV12-4; J: .; CDR3: ASSFFSSGSYNEQY
size: .; V: TRBV10-3; J: TRBJ2-3; CDR3: AITRTSGNTDTQY
size: .; V: TRBV20-1; J: TRBJ1-2; CDR3: SAKGMTAGMGYT
size: few; V: TRBV12-3/TRBV12-4; J: TRBJ2-3; CDR3: ASSPQGGGTDTQY
size: .; V: TRBV18; J: TRBJ2-3; CDR3: ASSPLSTSGRAVYTDTQY
size: .; V: TRBV7-6; J: .; CDR3: ASSFKGLAPYNEQY
size: .; V: TRBV10-3; J: TRBJ2-1; CDR3: AISPTGGAVEQF
size: .; V: TRBV3-1; J: TRBJ2-3; CDR3: ASSQSRASSLSSTDTQY
size: once; V: TRBV6-5; J: TRBJ2-7; CDR3: ASTKPGAYEQY
size: few; V: TRBV3-1; J: TRBJ1-2; CDR3: ASSPRQGRYGYT
size: .; V: TRBV7-9; J: TRBJ2-1; CDR3: ASSPRTIVGGNEQF
size: .; V: TRBV15; J: TRBJ2-5; CDR3: ATSREFMETQY
size: .; V: TRBV7-8; J: TRBJ2-1; CDR3: ASSFHTSGGAYEQF
size: .; V: TRBV5-4; J: TRBJ2-5; CDR3: ASSPKGQGKETQY
size: .; V: TRBV6-5; J: TRBJ2-1; CDR3: ASSYSAGEVYNEQF
size: .; V: TRBV4-2; J: TRBJ2-2; CDR3: ASSPQASGRITGELF
size: .; V: TRBV12-3/TRBV12-4; J: TRBJ2-3; CDR3: ASNGAQGTDTQY
size: .; V: TRBV6-4; J: TRBJ1-5; CDR3: ASSEGTGGNQPQH
size: few; V: TRBV29-1; J: .; CDR3: SAELDRVTEQY
size: .; V: TRBV7-2; J: TRBJ2-1; CDR3: ASSPQRGRYNEQF
size: .; V: TRBV29-1; J: TRBJ2-1; CDR3: SVDQGTFNEQF
size: few; V: TRBV3-1; J: TRBJ1-1; CDR3: ASSQLGKGAPEAF
size: .; V: TRBV6-2/TRBV6-3; J: TRBJ2-1; CDR3: ASSYSTPGLVGEQF
size: .; V: TRBV28; J: TRBJ2-1; CDR3: ASSSSDRTSGISIHEQF
size: few; V: TRBV7-2; J: TRBJ2-5; CDR3: ASTLRTSGQETQY
size: .; V: TRBV29-1; J: TRBJ1-1; CDR3: SAPDSLNTGAF
size: .; V: TRBV6-1; J: TRBJ2-1; CDR3: ASRSPGLYNEQF
size: once; V: TRBV20-1; J: TRBJ1-5; CDR3: SATISGAYSNQPQH
size: few; V: TRBV19; J: TRBJ2-5; CDR3: ASSIAGGPYNEQY
size: .; V: TRBV29-1; J: TRBJ2-1; CDR3: SVESDRANEQF
size: .; V: TRBV27; J: TRBJ2-1; CDR3: ASHRGHGSTGDEQF
size: many; V: TRBV9; J: TRBJ2-1; CDR3: ASSVEGSGSEQF
size: few; V: TRBV25-1; J: TRBJ2-5; CDR3: ASSEWGTAKETQY
size: few; V: TRBV6-2/TRBV6-3; J: TRBJ2-6; CDR3: ASRGSGGGANVLT
size: few; V: TRBV7-2; J: TRBJ1-6; CDR3: ASSPTPLDSPLH
size: .; V: TRBV29-1; J: TRBJ2-5; CDR3: SSVGGGNEQY
size: few; V: TRBV20-1; J: TRBJ2-3; CDR3: SAPGLAETLSTDTQY